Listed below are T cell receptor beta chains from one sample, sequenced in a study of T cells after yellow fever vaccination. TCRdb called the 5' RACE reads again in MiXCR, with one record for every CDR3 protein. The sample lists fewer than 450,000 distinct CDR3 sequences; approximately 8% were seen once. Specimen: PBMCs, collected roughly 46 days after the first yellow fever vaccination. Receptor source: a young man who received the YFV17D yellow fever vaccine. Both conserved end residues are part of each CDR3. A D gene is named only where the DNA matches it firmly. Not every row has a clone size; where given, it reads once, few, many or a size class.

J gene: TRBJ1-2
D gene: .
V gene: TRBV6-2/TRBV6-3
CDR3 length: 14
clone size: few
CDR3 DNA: TGTGCCAGCAGTTACGGGGACACCCGCCCCACCTACACCTTC
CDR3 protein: CASSYGDTRPTYTF

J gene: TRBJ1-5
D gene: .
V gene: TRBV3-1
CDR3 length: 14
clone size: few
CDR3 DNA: TGTGCCAGCAGCCAAGCAGGGTCGGATCAGCCCCAGCATTTT
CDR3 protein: CASSQAGSDQPQHF

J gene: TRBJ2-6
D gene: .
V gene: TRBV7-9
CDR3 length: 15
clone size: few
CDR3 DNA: TGTGCCAGCAGCTCCTCGGACCGTGGGGCCAACGTCCTGACTTTC
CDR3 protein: CASSSSDRGANVLTF

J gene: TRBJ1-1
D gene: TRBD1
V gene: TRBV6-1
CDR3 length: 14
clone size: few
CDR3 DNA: TGTGCCAGCGGTCAGGGACAGGGCTACACTGAAGCTTTCTTT
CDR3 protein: CASGQGQGYTEAFF

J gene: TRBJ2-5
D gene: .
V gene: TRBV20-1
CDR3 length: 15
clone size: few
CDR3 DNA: TGCAGTGCCTACCTTCCGGGTCTTCCACGAGAGACCCAGTACTTC
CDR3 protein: CSAYLPGLPRETQYF

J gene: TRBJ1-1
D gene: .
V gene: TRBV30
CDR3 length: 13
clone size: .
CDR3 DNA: TGTGCCTGGAGTGTGACGGAGAACACTGAAGCTTTCTTT
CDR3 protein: CAWSVTENTEAFF

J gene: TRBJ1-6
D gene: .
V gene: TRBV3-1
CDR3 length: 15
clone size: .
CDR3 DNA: TGTGCCAGCAGCCAATCCCGGGACGGCAATTCACCCCTCCACTTT
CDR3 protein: CASSQSRDGNSPLHF

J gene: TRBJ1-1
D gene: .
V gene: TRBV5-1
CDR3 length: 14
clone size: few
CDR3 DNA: TGCGCCAGCAGCTGGGACGGAGAGGGCACTGAAGCTTTCTTT
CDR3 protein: CASSWDGEGTEAFF

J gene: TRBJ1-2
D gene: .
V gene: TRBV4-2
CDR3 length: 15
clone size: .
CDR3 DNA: TGTGCCAGCAGCCAAGATCGGGGCAGGGCAAGCGGCTACACCTTC
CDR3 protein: CASSQDRGRASGYTF

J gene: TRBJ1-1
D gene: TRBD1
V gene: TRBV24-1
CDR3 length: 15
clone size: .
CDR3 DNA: TGTGCCACCAGTGATCCCGCGGACAGGGAACCTGAAGCTTTCTTT
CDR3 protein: CATSDPADREPEAFF

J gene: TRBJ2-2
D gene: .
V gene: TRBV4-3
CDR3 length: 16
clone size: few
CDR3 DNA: TGCGCCAGCAGCCAAGGTTCCCCGGCGAACACCGGGGAGCTGTTTTTT
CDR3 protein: CASSQGSPANTGELFF

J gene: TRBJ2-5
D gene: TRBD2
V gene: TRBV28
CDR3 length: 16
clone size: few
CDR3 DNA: TGTGCCAGCAGCTCTAGCGGGGGGGCCTTATTAGAGACCCAGTACTTC
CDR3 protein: CASSSSGGALLETQYF

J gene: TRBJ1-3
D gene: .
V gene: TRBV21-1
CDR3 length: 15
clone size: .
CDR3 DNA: TGTGCCAGCAGCAAAGCCCGAGGATCTGGAAACACCATATATTTT
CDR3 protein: CASSKARGSGNTIYF

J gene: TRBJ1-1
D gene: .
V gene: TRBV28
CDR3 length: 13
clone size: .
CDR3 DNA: TGTGCCAGCAGTTCCTCGGGGAACACTGAAGCTTTCTTT
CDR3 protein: CASSSSGNTEAFF

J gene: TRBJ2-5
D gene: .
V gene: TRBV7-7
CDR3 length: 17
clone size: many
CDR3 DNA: TGTGCTAGCAGCCCCGGTAGGGGGGCGGGTTTCGGGGAGACCCAGTACTTC
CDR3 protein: CASSPGRGAGFGETQYF

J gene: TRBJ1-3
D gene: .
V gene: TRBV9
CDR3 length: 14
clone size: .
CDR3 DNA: TGTGCCAGCAGCGACCGTGGGGCTGGAAACACCATATATTTT
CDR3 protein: CASSDRGAGNTIYF